Listed below are T cell receptor beta chains from one sample, sequenced in a study of cytomegalovirus exposure and HLA in healthy donors. Assay used: immunoSEQ multiplex PCR; TCRdb lists only in-frame clones, some missing. This table holds some 75,000 clones. Sequenced material: PBMCs. These receptors all stem from a man aged 40-49 years in good health and CMV-seronegative. Each CDR3 is given with its conserved first and last residue. Fields, in order: V gene, J gene, CDR3 protein.

TRBV6-4	TRBJ1-2	CASSDSGVGYTF
TRBV5-1	TRBJ2-2	CASSRRGTGELFF
TRBV5-1	TRBJ2-1	CASSSVWDRGYNEQFF
TRBV18	TRBJ1-6	CASSPRLDSPLHF
TRBV28	TRBJ1-2	CASSKQRDRRNYGYTF
TRBV27	TRBJ1-2	CASSPRTRNYGYTF
TRBV4-3	TRBJ2-7	CASSQDGDLAGPHEQYF
TRBV5-1	TRBJ2-2	CASSAGTHHTGELFF
TRBV5-1	TRBJ2-5	CASSLTVARYQETQYF
TRBV29-1	TRBJ2-7	CSVVGLAGVAYEQYF
TRBV5-1	TRBJ2-5	CASSFGSAGHETQYF
TRBV28	TRBJ1-1	CASSGEQGIGTEAFF
TRBV28	TRBJ1-2	CASSKTGTGNGYTF
TRBV9	TRBJ2-2	CASSVEGAATGELFF
TRBV2	.	CASSGDTPYEQYF
TRBV15	TRBJ2-7	CATSRGSYEQYF
TRBV28	TRBJ1-1	CASSQRGLGNTEAFF
TRBV6-5	TRBJ2-7	CASSPASTYEQYF
TRBV5-1	TRBJ1-1	CASSPGTGVSEAFF
TRBV5-1	TRBJ1-1	CASSLEPGQGRRAFF
TRBV7-2	TRBJ1-3	CASRAGTGASGNTIYF
TRBV10-3	TRBJ2-2	CAIRRQGVTGELFF
TRBV2	TRBJ2-3	CASSAADTQYF
TRBV11-3	TRBJ2-3	CASSPFGGGETDTQYF
TRBV6-5	TRBJ1-1	CASSETGAKTEAFF
TRBV6-5	TRBJ1-2	CASSTRPEGNYGYTF
TRBV6-1	TRBJ2-1	CASTNSGGPWEQFF
TRBV2	TRBJ1-1	CASSDPTTGITEAFF
TRBV30	TRBJ2-7	CAWSASASSYEQYF
TRBV7-2	TRBJ1-4	CASSRVTGNNEKLFF
TRBV6-5	TRBJ2-2	CASTPGRLTGELFF
TRBV7-6	TRBJ2-1	CASSFNTGNEQFF
TRBV30	TRBJ2-1	CAWNGQGSSSYNEQFF
TRBV4-3	TRBJ2-5	CASSPQGGGVQETQYF
TRBV14	TRBJ2-3	CASSQDLEDTQYF
TRBV27	TRBJ1-4	CASSSPGQPNEKLFF
TRBV27	TRBJ2-2	CASSPSSGVTGELFF
TRBV11-2	TRBJ2-3	CASSLGAGFTDTQYF
TRBV30	TRBJ1-5	CAWSVLGRDQPQHF
TRBV2	TRBJ2-7	CASYRASSYEQYF